This T cell receptor (beta chain) was captured by sequencing in a study of vaccination and CD4 T cells after COVID-19. Study background: Participants received two doses of either BNT162b2 or mRNA-1273 vaccine.

Sample treatment: approximately 9-day PBMC culture with coronavirus spike peptide pools or control peptides (ViraFEST assay). ViraFEST used peptide pools to expand antigen-specific T cells before TCR sequencing. PBMCs were cultured at fewer than 2.5 million per well with 9.5 to 10 IU/ml IL-2 and approximately 9.7 ug/ml peptide pools. For this clonotype: Its cognate antigen is unknown.

CD4+ T cells that had been cultured provided DNA sequenced with the Oncomine TCR Beta short-read assay. TCRdb fed the PCR reads into MiXCR, producing one record per CDR3 protein. The sample carries roughly 26,000 distinct CDR3 sequences, approximately 37% recorded once. The study, taken as a whole, reports: Spike mono-reactivity was found in 304 of 307 vaccine-specific clones from convalescent patients.

With 4 bases removed from V and 5 bases from J, the gap between germline ends came to 15 bases. Germline-derived CDR1 and CDR2 are MNHEY and SVGEGT. The CDR3 consists of 15 residues. The receptor's source is a human donor who had recovered from COVID-19. The sequenced material came from CD4+ T cells from blood, cultured in vitro. The gene calls are TRBV6-2 or TRBV6-3 and TRBJ2-1; D is perhaps TRBD1 or TRBD2 (6 bases each). CDR3 region: CASSSGATIHNEQFF. Here the CDR3 DNA reads TGTGCCAGCAGTTCGGGGGCAACGATCCACAATGAGCAGTTCTTC.